One and the same sample provided the 26 T cell receptor beta chains below, sequenced in a study of identical twins. Each CDR3 protein gets one entry after TCRdb re-called the 5' RACE reads with MiXCR. The sample contains about 240,000 distinct CDR3 sequences, about 10% of which appear only once. Sequencing used memory T cells sorted from blood. The receptors here all came from a man in his fifties or sixties in good health.

In this sample, this clonotype turned up a few times. The chain has TRBV20-1 and TRBJ2-5; 8 bases are shared with TRBD2. V shed 5 bases, J shed 1 base, and the junction held 9 bases outside the gene matches. The CDR3 is 15 residues long. Germline V gives CDR1 DFQATT, CDR2 SNEGSKA (reference sequence). The CDR3 bases are TGCAGTGCTGGGGTAGCGGGAATGGGCCAAGAGACCCAGTACTTC. Protein sequence: CSAGVAGMGQETQYF.

This clonotype showed up just a few times. V is TRBV6-5 and J is TRBJ2-5; 15 nucleotides line up with TRBD2. The CDR3 loop spans 17 amino acids. Germline lookup yields CDR1 MNHEY and CDR2 SVGAGI. With V trimmed by 2 bases and J by 0 bases, 1 base remained unmatched. CDR3 sequence reads: CASSYRTSGGDQETQYF. CDR3 coding DNA: TGTGCCAGCAGTTACAGGACTAGCGGGGGGGACCAAGAGACCCAGTACTTC.

The table lists this clonotype with a few counts. The chain carries TRBV4-1 and TRBJ1-6; the match to TRBD1 covers 10 bases. V trimming: 1 base; J trimming: 8 bases; junction bases outside the gene matches: 11. CDR3 length: 18 amino acids. From germline, CDR1 is MGHRA and CDR2 YSYEKL. The CDR3 coding sequence is TGCGCCAGCAGCCAAGTAAATTTCCTCGGGACAGGGGATTCACCCCTCCACTTT. Residues: CASSQVNFLGTGDSPLHF.

The chain employs TRBV7-9 and TRBJ2-1; TRBD1 agrees at 11 bases. V was pared by 5 bases and J by 7 bases, with 7 bases of the junction left unmatched. Germline values: CDR1 SEHNR, CDR2 FQNEAQ (reference sequence). The CDR3 spans 15 residues. Here the CDR3 reads CASSAGQGVKNEQFF. The DNA of the CDR3 is TGTGCCAGCAGCGCGGGACAGGGGGTAAAGAATGAGCAGTTCTTC.

This clonotype was detected ten times or more. This sequence joins TRBV4-2 and TRBJ2-7, with 8 bases that match TRBD1. With V trimmed by 4 bases and J by 1 base, 6 bases remained unmatched. The CDR3 has 15 residues. Germline CDR1 LGHNA, CDR2 YNFKEQ. The CDR3, as DNA: TGTGCCAGCAGCCCCCCCGGACAGGGTTCCTACGAGCAGTACTTC. It translates to CASSPPGQGSYEQYF.

There are a few counts of this clonotype. No DNA is shown, since the ends of the CDR3 on it are uncertain; the CDR3 is the one TCRdb lists. The rearrangement uses TRBV6-6 and TRBJ2-5; the D call of TRBD2 is as the table states it, not checked on the DNA. The CDR3 numbers 13 amino acids, ends counted. Germline V lookup: CDR1 MNHNY, CDR2 SVGAGI (reference sequence). CDR3 amino acids: CASSTSGGETQYF.

The chain recombines TRBV5-1 with TRBJ2-3; tentatively, D is TRBD1 (6 bases). V shed 1 base and J shed 0 bases, with 12 bases lying between them. This CDR3 region has 16 residues. CDR1 is SGHRS, CDR2 YFSETQ, per germline. CDR3 loop: CASSLTGTRSTDTQYF. DNA of the CDR3: TGCGCCAGCAGCTTGACCGGGACACGGAGCACAGATACGCAGTATTTT.

This clonotype was counted ten times or more. The V and J genes are TRBV2 and TRBJ2-7, with D perhaps TRBD1 or TRBD2 (5 bases each). This CDR3 has 16 residues. The germline CDR1 and CDR2 sequences are SNHLY and FYNNEI. V dropped 6 bases and J dropped 2 bases, with 20 bases sitting between them. The chain's CDR3 is CASRSAGTKGTYEQYF. The CDR3 nucleotides read TGTGCCAGCAGGTCTGCAGGGACCAAAGGCACCTACGAGCAGTACTTC.

The DNA for the CDR3 is TGTGCCATCAGTGCCACGGGTGGGCACGAGCAGTACTTC. It yields the protein CAISATGGHEQYF. The chain carries TRBV10-3 and TRBJ2-7; D remains unclear. The CDR3 extends over 13 amino acids. In germline, CDR1 is ENHRY, CDR2 SYGVKD. Trimming took 4 bases from V and 5 from J, leaving 12 bases between them.

This clonotype was counted between two and nine times. The CDR3 protein is CATSTGNNQPQHF. The CDR3 DNA follows: TGTGCCACCTCGACAGGGAACAATCAGCCCCAGCATTTT. The chain combines TRBV10-3 with TRBJ1-5; 7 bases are a match to TRBD1. CDR1 and CDR2 from the germline V gene are ENHRY and SYGVKD. This CDR3 has 13 residues. The J segment lost 3 bases and the V segment lost 10 bases, leaving 6 bases of the junction unmatched.

This clonotype was counted ten times or more. The chain uses TRBV6-2 or TRBV6-3 and TRBJ2-1; 9 nucleotides align to TRBD1. V gave up 2 bases and J gave up 6 bases; unmatched junction bases: 11. Germline CDR1 is MNHEY and CDR2 is SVGEGT. CDR3 length: 17 residues. The CDR3 nucleotides are TGTGCCAGCAGTTACCCGATCTATTACAGGGGGCTCAATGAGCAGTTCTTC. This encodes CASSYPIYYRGLNEQFF.

Only a few counts were recorded for this clonotype. This chain connects TRBV20-1 to TRBJ1-5; 8 bases match TRBD1. The CDR3 totals 15 residues. CDR1 is DFQATT, CDR2 SNEGSKA, per germline (reference sequence). The CDR3 nucleotides are TGCAGCGGTTCTGCCGGACAGGGTACCGATCAGCCCCAGCATTTT. Protein product: CSGSAGQGTDQPQHF.

V usage is TRBV5-4 and J usage is TRBJ1-2; 7 bases are shared with TRBD1. Germline trimming cut 3 bases from V and 8 bases from J; bases unmatched to any gene: 13. This CDR3 comprises 15 residues. Germline values: CDR1 SGHNT, CDR2 YYREEE (reference sequence). The CDR3 sequence: CASSWDLQGTYGYTF. In nucleotides, the CDR3 is TGTGCCAGCAGCTGGGATCTACAGGGGACGTACGGCTACACCTTC. The entire variable domain, with the rest obtained from reference TRBV5-4 and TRBJ1-2, is as follows: ETGVTQSPTHLIKTRGQQVTLRCSSQSGHNTVSWYQQALGQGPQFIFQYYREEENGRGNFPPRFSGLQFPNYSSELNVNALELDDSALYLCASSWDLQGTYGYTFGSGTRLTVV.

This clonotype was seen a handful of times. The V call is TRBV14, the J call TRBJ2-1, with 13 bases fitting TRBD2. Germline values: CDR1 SGHDN, CDR2 FVKESK. The junction had 3 bases not matched to a gene; V was cut back by 2 bases and J by 5 bases. The CDR3 extends over 16 amino acids. The DNA of the CDR3 is TGTGCCAGCAGCCAACCCGGGACTAGCGGGAACAATGAGCAGTTCTTC. Translation gives CASSQPGTSGNNEQFF.

The chain combines TRBV29-1 with TRBJ2-5; no firm D call. Trimming pared 5 bases from V and 5 bases from J, leaving 18 bases between. CDR1 SQVTM and CDR2 ANQGSEA come from the germline V gene. CDR3 length equals 14 residues. The CDR3 loop reads CSVRQTPGSETQYF. CDR3 in DNA: TGCAGCGTTCGCCAGACCCCCGGGTCGGAGACCCAGTACTTC.

This clonotype came up a few times. The chain has TRBV6-2 or TRBV6-3 and TRBJ2-2; either TRBD1 or TRBD2 may fit D (6 bases each). Germline-derived CDR1 and CDR2 are MNHEY and SVGEGT. Trimming pared 4 bases from V and 4 bases from J, leaving 13 bases between. The CDR3 sequence is 15 residues long. CDR3 in DNA: TGTGCCAGCAGTTGGAAACAGGGAGGCACCGGGGAGCTGTTTTTT. Its protein is CASSWKQGGTGELFF.

The rearrangement links TRBV5-4 to TRBJ2-1; 8 bases align to TRBD1. CDR3 size: 16 residues. Germline V CDR1 and CDR2: SGHNT, YYREEE (reference sequence). V lost 3 bases and J lost 1; bases outside the gene matches: 6. This chain's CDR3 is CASSSAGGRSYNEQFF. CDR3 DNA sequence: TGTGCCAGCAGCTCGGCAGGGGGCCGTTCCTACAATGAGCAGTTCTTC.

In its sample, this clonotype was seen a few times. The chain is built from TRBV20-1 and TRBJ1-6, with a possible D match to TRBD1 (6 bases). V lost 3 bases to trimming and J lost 7 bases, with 13 bases between them. The germline gives CDR1 DFQATT, CDR2 SNEGSKA (reference sequence). CDR3 length: 14 amino acids. The CDR3 DNA reads as TGCAGTGCTAGTTCGCCAGGGGTAAATTCACCCCTCCACTTT. Encoded protein: CSASSPGVNSPLHF.

This clonotype was observed a few times. The rearrangement joins TRBV12-3 or TRBV12-4 to TRBJ1-2; D is ambiguous. Deletions cut 5 bases from V and 6 bases from J, with 10 bases between. This CDR3 has 12 residues. The CDR3 coding sequence is TGTGCCAGCAGTCCGAACGGGGATGGCTACACCTTC. As protein: CASSPNGDGYTF.

The gene calls are TRBV5-8 and TRBJ1-6; D is unresolved. V lost 1 base and J lost 3, with 8 bases in between. The germline gives CDR1 SGHTS, CDR2 YDEGEE. The CDR3 loop spans 15 amino acids. The CDR3 is CASSLTDHYNSPLHF. The CDR3 nucleotides read TGTGCCAGCAGCTTGACCGACCACTATAATTCACCCCTCCACTTT.

This clonotype was observed a few times. This chain joins TRBV6-1 and TRBJ2-7, with a weak D call TRBD1 (5 bases). This CDR3 region has 13 residues. Trimming took off 6 bases at V and 0 bases at J, with 9 bases between the two ends. CDR1 and CDR2 (germline): MNHNS, SASEGT. The CDR3, as DNA: TGTGCCAGCAGAAGACAGAGCTCCTACGAGCAGTACTTC. Protein sequence: CASRRQSSYEQYF.

V usage is TRBV15 and J usage is TRBJ2-3, with 7 bases identical to TRBD1. Germline V CDR1 and CDR2: LNHNV, YYDKDF (reference sequence). This CDR3 has 15 amino acids. V was pared by 4 bases and J by 4 bases, with 8 bases of the junction left unmatched. The CDR3 loop is CATSTGQDRADTQYF. The DNA of the CDR3 is TGTGCCACCAGCACTGGACAGGATCGCGCAGATACGCAGTATTTT.

This clonotype was counted a few times. The chain recombines TRBV28 with TRBJ1-6; D perhaps matches TRBD1 (5 bases). V was trimmed by 7 bases and J by 5 bases, leaving 15 bases between them. In germline, CDR1 is MDHEN, CDR2 SYDVKM. The CDR3 sequence is 15 residues long. CDR3 DNA sequence: TGTGCCAGCAACAGTGGCGACAGAGATAATTCACCCCTCCACTTT. Translating it yields CASNSGDRDNSPLHF.

This clonotype was observed at least ten times. The CDR3 bases are TGCAGTGCTAGAGATCCCACCAGGGGGTCTTATAATTCACCCCTCCACTTT. This gives the protein CSARDPTRGSYNSPLHF. The J gene is TRBJ1-6, the V gene TRBV20-1; 7 nucleotides match TRBD1. The CDR3 is 17 amino acids. Trimming at V came to 0 bases and at J to 4 bases, leaving 9 bases not matched to a gene. Germline V lookup: CDR1 DFQATT, CDR2 SNEGSKA (reference sequence).

The CDR3 nucleotides read TGTGCCAGCAGCCGAGGTCCACGGCAAGAGACCCAGTACTTC. Protein product: CASSRGPRQETQYF. V is TRBV3-1 and J is TRBJ2-5, with D unresolved. V was clipped by 4 bases and J by 2 bases, with 11 bases between them. Germline CDR1 is LGHDT and CDR2 is YNNKEL (reference sequence). This CDR3 has 14 residues.

This clonotype has more than one count but fewer than ten. This chain connects TRBV27 to TRBJ2-4; D uncertain. This CDR3 has 16 amino acids. The germline V gene encodes CDR1 MNHEY and CDR2 SMNVEV (reference sequence). V shed 4 bases and J shed 1 base, with 14 bases lying between them. CDR3 DNA: TGTGCCAGCAGTTACCGCAAGGAAGGGGCCAAAAACATTCAGTACTTC. Translation: CASSYRKEGAKNIQYF.